This passage covers 12 T cell receptor beta chains from one sample sequenced in a study of neurological immune-mediated disorders. One entry per CDR3 protein results from TCRdb running MiXCR on the 5' RACE reads. The profile shows 75,000 to 85,000 distinct CDR3 sequences, more than 15% of them singletons. Sequenced input: PBMCs. The receptors derive from a woman between 35 and 50 years old in good health.

This sequence joins TRBV12-3 or TRBV12-4 and TRBJ2-7, with D uncertain. The V gene lost 3 bases and the J gene lost 1 base, with 13 bases spanning the gap. The CDR3 runs to 15 residues. The CDR3 DNA reads as TGTGCCAGCAGTTTTCGCCTAGGAGCATCCTACGAGCAGTACTTC. Protein product: CASSFRLGASYEQYF.

Many counts were recorded for this clonotype. This chain connects TRBV5-5 to TRBJ2-1, with a tentative D call TRBD2 (7 bases). V was pared by 4 bases and J by 7 bases, with 15 bases between. The CDR3 covers 14 residues. Per the germline V gene, CDR1 is SGHKS and CDR2 is YYEKEE (reference sequence). The CDR3 sequence is CASSEGGLRNEQFF. In nucleotides, the CDR3 is TGTGCCAGCAGCGAGGGGGGGTTGAGGAATGAGCAGTTCTTC.

This clonotype was detected only a few times. The J gene is TRBJ2-1, the V gene TRBV18; possible D gene TRBD1, 6 bases. Germline V gives CDR1 KGHSH, CDR2 LQKENI. The CDR3 has 15 amino acids. V was pared by 1 base and J by 8 bases, with 15 bases between. The CDR3 is CASSPQAGARYEQFF. CDR3 sequence (DNA): TGTGCCAGCTCACCACAGGCAGGGGCTAGGTATGAGCAGTTCTTC.

This clonotype was seen more than once but under ten times. V usage is TRBV18 and J usage is TRBJ2-1; TRBD1 matches 8 bases. Looked up from germline, CDR1 is KGHSH and CDR2 is LQKENI. J was trimmed by 1 base and V by 3 bases; bases with no gene match: 2. The CDR3 totals 15 residues. The CDR3 is CASSPYRGSYNEQFF. CDR3 nucleotide sequence: TGTGCCAGCTCACCCTACAGGGGGTCCTACAATGAGCAGTTCTTC.

This clonotype has at least ten counts. This chain links TRBV5-5 with TRBJ2-6; 10 positions agree with TRBD1. The ends lost 2 bases at V and 0 bases at J; junction bases unmatched: 8. This CDR3 region has 19 residues. Germline V gene lookup returns CDR1 SGHKS and CDR2 YYEKEE (reference sequence). The DNA for the CDR3 is TGTGCCAGCAGCTTAAGGACAGGGGGTAATCCCTCTGGGGCCAACGTCCTGACTTTC. As protein: CASSLRTGGNPSGANVLTF.

Many counts were recorded for this clonotype. The V gene is TRBV7-3, the J gene TRBJ2-1; D call uncertain. The V end lost 0 bases, the J end lost 10 bases, and 4 bases lay between the germline ends. The CDR3 runs to 11 residues. The germline V gene encodes CDR1 SGHTA and CDR2 FQGTGA. As DNA, the CDR3 is TGTGCCAGCAGCTTAACCGGAGAGCAGTTCTTC. Protein: CASSLTGEQFF. Full variable domain (outside the CDR3, taken from reference TRBV7-3 and TRBJ2-1): GAGVSQTPSNKVTEKGKYVELRCDPISGHTALYWYRQSLGQGPEFLIYFQGTGAADDSGLPNDRFFAVRPEGSVSTLKIQRTERGDSAVYLCASSLTGEQFFGPGTRLTVL.

This clonotype occurred a few times. The J gene is TRBJ2-3, the V gene TRBV30; D is unclear. The CDR3 has 11 amino acids. Trimming took 4 bases from V and 6 from J, leaving 8 bases between them. Germline values: CDR1 GTSNPN, CDR2 SVGIG (reference sequence). In nucleotides, the CDR3 is TGTGCCTGGACGGTGGGGGATACGCAGTATTTT. Translated, it gives CAWTVGDTQYF.

The sample holds many counts of this clonotype. CDR3 DNA sequence: TGTGCCAGCTCAACGGGACGGACTAGCGGTGGGACAGATACGCAGTATTTT. This codes for CASSTGRTSGGTDTQYF. The chain carries TRBV18 and TRBJ2-3; TRBD2 matches 10 bases. This CDR3 region has 17 residues. CDR1 is KGHSH and CDR2 is LQKENI in the germline V gene. The junction had 11 bases not matched to a gene; V was cut back by 5 bases and J by 3 bases.

This clonotype appeared many times. The genes are TRBV4-3 and TRBJ2-3; D is undetermined. V was clipped by 0 bases and J by 2 bases, with 12 bases between them. Germline CDR1 LGHNA, CDR2 YSLEER. The CDR3 covers 16 residues. The CDR3 coding sequence is TGCGCCAGCAGCCAAGATCGAGCCCAACCCACAGATACGCAGTATTTT. This sequence encodes CASSQDRAQPTDTQYF.

This clonotype has at least ten counts. V and J are TRBV29-1 and TRBJ2-4; the match to TRBD1 covers 12 bases. The germline V gene has CDR1 SQVTM and CDR2 ANQGSEA. Germline trimming cut 4 bases from V and 16 bases from J; bases unmatched to any gene: 11. The CDR3 sequence is 13 residues long. CDR3 sequence: CSVAQGQGASPYF. The CDR3 DNA reads as TGCAGCGTTGCCCAGGGACAGGGGGCGTCCCCATACTTC. The full variable domain, its missing parts supplied by reference TRBV29-1 and TRBJ2-4, is SAVISQKPSRDICQRGTSLTIQCQVDSQVTMMFWYRQQPGQSLTLIATANQGSEATYESGFVIDKFPISRPNLTFSTLTVSNMSPEDSSIYLCSVAQGQGASPYFGAGTRLSVL.

This clonotype was seen ten or more times. The rearrangement links TRBV20-1 to TRBJ1-3, with TRBD1 matching over 10 bases. The CDR3 runs to 14 residues. Germline lookup yields CDR1 DFQATT and CDR2 SNEGSKA (reference sequence). Trimming at V came to 3 bases and at J to 9 bases, leaving 8 bases not matched to a gene. The CDR3 is CSASVTGGFGTIYF. The CDR3 DNA reads TGCAGTGCTAGTGTGACAGGGGGCTTTGGCACCATATATTTT.

A few counts support this clonotype. This sequence joins TRBV5-1 and TRBJ1-1; TRBD1 agrees at 10 bases. CDR1 is SGHRS and CDR2 is YFSETQ in the germline V gene. The CDR3 contains 15 residues. With V trimmed by 2 bases and J by 6 bases, 7 bases remained unmatched. The CDR3 here is CASSFRTGGDPEAFF. The CDR3 DNA reads TGCGCCAGCAGCTTCCGGACAGGGGGAGACCCTGAAGCTTTCTTT.